What follows describes a single TCR beta chain. Its cognate antigen has yet to be identified. No base quality information exists; no much larger clone differs at one position. Library generation was performed with PCR. For sequencing, an Illumina MiSeq was employed. SMARTScribe reverse transcriptase and a 5' template-switch oligo, by which a universal priming site was added, were used for cDNA synthesis. The template-switch oligo carried a 12-nucleotide random unique molecular identifier (UMI) that tagged each cDNA molecule. During reverse transcription, TCRbeta transcripts were targeted by chain-specific reverse primers. Residual template-switch adapters were removed by uracil DNA glycosylase treatment, and cDNA was purified using a Qiagen MinElute kit. For the first PCR, about 25 cycles were run with KAPA HiFi HotStart ReadyMix and step-out primers, split across four 50 ul reactions. Before further amplification, first-round PCR products were gel-purified. Illumina Nextera adapters were added in a second 8-cycle PCR, after which libraries were purified and pooled. The UMI barcode for each TCRbeta molecule was captured by a 50-nucleotide 5' read. The source study handled its data this way. Reads were grouped by UMI into consensus reads using the MIGEC toolkit. Forward and reverse consensus reads were merged with PEAR to produce final reads. A custom decontamination script removed identical UMI-sequence pairs shared across libraries, treating them as cross-sample contamination. MIGMAP, a wrapper around IgBLAST, was used to carry out V(D)J assignment and CDR3 extraction. TCR clonotypes were defined by identical V gene, J gene and CDR3 amino acid sequence; CDR1 and CDR2 were not sequenced. TCRdb itself trimmed the public reads at Q25 with fastp, ran MiXCR and retained productive beta chains. Every entry covers one CDR3 protein and lists the most common genes and DNA from its rows. The authors' filters were not applied to this entry. The sample table holds approximately 3,500 distinct CDR3 sequences, of which around half were seen once. 24% of the sample is held by the ten biggest clonotypes.

Ends trimmed: V by 6 bases, J by 6 bases; bases unmatched to a gene: 11. The germline V gene (reference sequence) provides CDR1 MNHNY and CDR2 SVGAGI. The CDR3 starts with the cysteine, ends with the phenylalanine, and has 17 residues. Only the CDR3 DNA is retained, 51 bases long and in frame from the first base. The data belong to a study of robustness of blood B and T cell sequencing (dated by TCRdb to the late 2010s). Study-wide context: The study aimed to determine how much peripheral blood is needed to reliably characterize an individual's TCRbeta and IgG repertoires. In each of the nine to ten independently drawn blood samples, both the TCRbeta and the IgG repertoires were quantified. As technical replicates, two replicate TCRbeta cDNA libraries were made from one shared RNA pool taken from a single 10 ml draw. Broader findings and caveats from the paper: When 3 or 4 tubes (about 27-45 ml blood) were combined, saturation was approached in coverage of the top 10,000 TCRbeta clonotypes. Between the technical replicate libraries, nearly 95% of the top 10,000 TCRbeta clonotypes in one library were also present in the other library. Immediate fractionation was required for EDTA tubes, so the use of EDTA tubes in multi-site collections was limited. Pooling tubes did not increase the overlap of rare TCRbeta clonotypes, which implies that much larger blood volumes would be needed to capture rare TCRbeta clonotypes. The 1,000 most abundant TCRbeta clonotypes from the pooled draws were detected in every single 10 ml sample. TCRbeta rarefaction curves did not fully plateau, suggesting under-sequencing or many low-abundance clonotypes. Evidence of cross-contamination, likely caused by batch processing, was seen in one pair of TCRbeta libraries, and the UMI-sequence pairs shared between the two libraries were removed.

TCRbeta repertoires were measured from mRNA instead of genomic DNA, an approach that captures expressed receptors. Without cell sorting, buffy coat leukocytes were collected into Trizol, and RNA was extracted using the Direct-zol RNA MiniPrep Plus kit. To separate plasma, buffy coat and red blood cells, EDTA blood tubes were immediately centrifuged at 4 degrees C. This chain joins TRBV6-6 to TRBJ2-1; a stretch of 13 junction bases matches TRBD2. Input material: peripheral blood. The receptor was derived from a human donor in good health. The DNA sequence is as follows: TGTGCCAGCAGCCGGAGGACTAGCGGGGGAGTGGTCAATGAGCAGTTCTTC. It translates as CASSRRTSGGVVNEQFF.